Sequencing of this T cell receptor (beta chain) was carried out in a study of cytomegalovirus exposure and HLA in healthy donors. Overall study findings and caveats: Data from an earlier analysis indicated that most TCR beta V segments were productive either about 87% or about 30% of the time.

The PCR employed 60 Vbeta primers together with 13 Jbeta primers. Only in-frame clones appear in the TCRdb table, and some are missing; sequencing was by immunoSEQ multiplex PCR. The table shows around 130,000 clones, with around 77% occurring only once. With regard to this clone: The antigen remains undetermined.

The V gene end was trimmed by 5 bases and the J gene end by 4 bases; junction bases not matched to a gene: 10. Germline V gene sequence: CDR1 SGHTA, CDR2 FQGNSA. CDR3 length: 15 amino acids. The sample taken for sequencing was PBMCs. This sequence was found in a man aged 45-65 years in good health and CMV-seronegative. J is TRBJ1-2 and V is TRBV7-2, with 7 nucleotides matching TRBD1. The CDR3 DNA follows: TGTGCCAGCAGCACCCGGGACAGCGGACGCTATGGCTACACCTTC. It encodes CASSTRDSGRYGYTF.